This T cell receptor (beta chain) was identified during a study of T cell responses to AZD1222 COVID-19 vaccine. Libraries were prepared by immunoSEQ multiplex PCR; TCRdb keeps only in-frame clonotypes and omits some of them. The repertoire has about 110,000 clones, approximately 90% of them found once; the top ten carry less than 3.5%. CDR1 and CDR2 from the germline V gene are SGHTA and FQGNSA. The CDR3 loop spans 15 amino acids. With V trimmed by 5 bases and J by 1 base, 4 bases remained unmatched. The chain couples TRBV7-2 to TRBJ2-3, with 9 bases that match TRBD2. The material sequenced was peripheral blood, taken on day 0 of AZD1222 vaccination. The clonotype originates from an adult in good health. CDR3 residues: CASSPWTSGTDTQYF. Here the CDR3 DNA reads TGTGCCAGCAGCCCCTGGACTAGCGGCACAGATACGCAGTATTTT.